This is a list of T cell receptor beta chains from one sample in a study of blood T cell repertoires in COVID-19. TCRdb keeps only in-frame clones here, not all; method: immunoSEQ multiplex PCR. Of fewer than 300,000 clones listed, around 85% are singletons. The sample taken for sequencing was peripheral blood. These receptors were taken from a man aged 45 to 65 with active or convalescent COVID-19. Both conserved end residues are part of each CDR3. The D gene is left open where the match is weak. Size tells how often a clone was seen (once, few, many) or the class of an expanded clone, and some rows leave it out.

>TRBV30|few|TRBJ1-1|.
TGTGCCTGGACTCCCCGGGACTTCCTTAAGGCTGAAGCTTTCTTT
CAWTPRDFLKAEAFF
>TRBV28|.|TRBJ1-1|.
TGTGCCAGCAGTTCAGGGCAGATGAACACTGAAGCTTTCTTT
CASSSGQMNTEAFF
>TRBV15|.|TRBJ2-7|.
TGTGCCACCAGCAGAGGCGAGCTAGTCCCCGAGCAGTACTTC
CATSRGELVPEQYF
>TRBV2|.|TRBJ1-2|.
TGTGCCAGCAGTCAAATGAAAAACCGGGAGGACAGAACTAACTATGGCTACACCTTC
CASSQMKNREDRTNYGYTF
>TRBV6-2/TRBV6-3|.|TRBJ1-5|.
TGTGCCAGCAGTCAGCATTCCAGGGGACGTCAGCCCCAGCATTTT
CASSQHSRGRQPQHF
>TRBV6-1|.|TRBJ1-1|TRBD1
TGTGCCAGCAGTGAGATAAACCGGGACAGGTCAATGAACACTGAAGCTTTCTTT
CASSEINRDRSMNTEAFF
>TRBV5-6|.|TRBJ1-1|.
TGTGCCAGCAGCTTTAGCCCGGACAGACCAAGACTGAACACTGAAGCTTTCTTT
CASSFSPDRPRLNTEAFF
>TRBV28|.|TRBJ2-5|TRBD2
TGTGCCAGCAGTTCCCCGCTAGCGGGAGTTCGAGAGACCCAGTACTTC
CASSSPLAGVRETQYF
>TRBV2|.|TRBJ1-6|.
TGTGCCAGCAGGGACAGACAGTGGTCACCCCTCCACTTT
CASRDRQWSPLHF
>TRBV5-1|once|TRBJ2-2|.
TGCGCCAGCAGAAATACAGGGTCCACCGGGGAGCTGTTTTTT
CASRNTGSTGELFF
>TRBV2|.|TRBJ2-3|.
TGTGCCAGCAGTCTAAACGGACGGCGGGGCACAGATACGCAGTATTTT
CASSLNGRRGTDTQYF
>TRBV28|few|TRBJ2-7|.
TGTGCCAGCAAGGCAGGGAACGAGCAGTACTTC
CASKAGNEQYF
>TRBV2|.|TRBJ1-4|.
TGTGCCAGCACTGGGGGAGGGATCGGTGAAAAACTGTTTTTT
CASTGGGIGEKLFF
>TRBV7-2|.|TRBJ2-7|TRBD2
TGTGCCAGCAGCTTAGCAACTAGCGGCTCCTACGAGCAGTACTTC
CASSLATSGSYEQYF
>TRBV24-1|.|TRBJ2-7|.
TGTGCCACCAGTGCGGGCGAGCAGTACTTC
CATSAGEQYF
>TRBV10-3|.|TRBJ2-7|TRBD1
TGTGCCACCAGGGGGACAGGACCCTACGAGCAGTACTTC
CATRGTGPYEQYF
>TRBV7-6|.|TRBJ2-3|TRBD2
TGTGCCAGCAGCCCAAGGACTAGCGGGAGAACAGATACGCAGTATTTT
CASSPRTSGRTDTQYF
>TRBV30|.|TRBJ1-3|.
TGTGCCTGGACCCGAACAGGAAACACCATATATTTT
CAWTRTGNTIYF
>TRBV7-2|.|TRBJ1-2|.
TGTGCCAGCAGCTTAAGGGAACAGGGAGCTAACTATGGCTACACCTTC
CASSLREQGANYGYTF
>TRBV12-3/TRBV12-4|.|TRBJ1-1|.
TGTGCCCTCGGAGGAGCTTTCTTT
CALGGAFF
>TRBV7-6|.|TRBJ2-3|TRBD1
TGTGCCAGCAGCACCACCGGGACAGGGAATGCAGATACGCAGTATTTT
CASSTTGTGNADTQYF
>TRBV27|.|TRBJ1-5|.
TGTGCCTCTTCCCGGACAGTCTATCAGCCCCAGCATTTT
CASSRTVYQPQHF
>TRBV19|.|TRBJ1-2|TRBD1
TGTGCCAGTAGAGACAGGGGGACTAACTATGGCTACACCTTC
CASRDRGTNYGYTF
>TRBV4-3|.|TRBJ1-2|.
TGCGCCAGCAGCCAAGACCCACCCAATTACGCAGGGTGGGGCTATGGCTACACCTTC
CASSQDPPNYAGWGYGYTF
>TRBV12-3/TRBV12-4|.|TRBJ2-1|.
TGTGCCAGCAGCTCAGGGGTATCTGAGCAGTTCTTC
CASSSGVSEQFF
>TRBV20-1|.|TRBJ2-5|.
TGCAGTGCGAACTACGGAGAGACCCAGTACTTC
CSANYGETQYF
>TRBV19|.|TRBJ2-3|.
TGTGCCAGTAGTATAGCGGGGAGTTCAGGAGATACGCAGTATTTT
CASSIAGSSGDTQYF
>TRBV6-6|.|TRBJ2-3|.
TGTGCCAGCGTACAGGGGGGGGGCACAGATACGCAGTATTTT
CASVQGGGTDTQYF
>TRBV10-3|.|TRBJ2-7|TRBD2
TGTGCCATCAGTGGACTAGCACCCTCCTACGAGCAGTACTTC
CAISGLAPSYEQYF
>TRBV12-5|.|TRBJ1-2|.
TGTGCTAGTGGTTTCGGCTTCCTTTCCGGGGGTGGTGGCTACACCTTC
CASGFGFLSGGGGYTF
>TRBV12-5|.|TRBJ2-2|TRBD2
TGTGCTAGTGGTTTGACTAGCGGGAGACGGGACACCGGGGAGCTGTTTTTT
CASGLTSGRRDTGELFF
>TRBV19|.|TRBJ2-1|TRBD2
TGTGCCAGTAGTACACATTCGGCGCGGGAGGCGAGGAATGAGCAGTTCTTC
CASSTHSAREARNEQFF
>TRBV12-3/TRBV12-4|.|TRBJ1-2|.
TGTGCCAGCAGCCGCGGACAGAACTATGGCTACACCTTC
CASSRGQNYGYTF
>TRBV5-1|.|TRBJ2-1|TRBD2
TGCGCCAGCAGCTTAGGCCTAGCGGTCTCCTACAATGAGCAGTTCTTC
CASSLGLAVSYNEQFF
>TRBV5-1|.|TRBJ2-7|.
TGCGCCAGCAGCTTGGAAGGGGCGGGGGAGCAGTACTTC
CASSLEGAGEQYF
>TRBV29-1|.|TRBJ1-1|TRBD1
TGCAGCATATCAGGACAGGGGAACACTGAAGCTTTCTTT
CSISGQGNTEAFF
>TRBV7-9|.|TRBJ2-1|TRBD2
TGTGCCAGCAGCTACCCCGAACGGGACTATCCGACGAGTGTGGAGTTCTTC
CASSYPERDYPTSVEFF
>TRBV6-6|.|TRBJ2-2|.
TGTGCCAGCAAGATCAGGGACACCGGGGAGCTGTTTTTT
CASKIRDTGELFF
>TRBV11-2|.|TRBJ1-1|.
TGTGCCAGCAGTCCCGGGGGGACTGAAGCTTTCTTT
CASSPGGTEAFF
>TRBV2|once|TRBJ1-5|TRBD1
TGTGCCAGCAGCCCAGCAGGGGGAAAGCCCCAGCATTTT
CASSPAGGKPQHF
>TRBV9|.|TRBJ2-4|.
TGTGCCAGCAGCGCGGGAGACAGGGATTGGAGCATTCAGTACTTC
CASSAGDRDWSIQYF